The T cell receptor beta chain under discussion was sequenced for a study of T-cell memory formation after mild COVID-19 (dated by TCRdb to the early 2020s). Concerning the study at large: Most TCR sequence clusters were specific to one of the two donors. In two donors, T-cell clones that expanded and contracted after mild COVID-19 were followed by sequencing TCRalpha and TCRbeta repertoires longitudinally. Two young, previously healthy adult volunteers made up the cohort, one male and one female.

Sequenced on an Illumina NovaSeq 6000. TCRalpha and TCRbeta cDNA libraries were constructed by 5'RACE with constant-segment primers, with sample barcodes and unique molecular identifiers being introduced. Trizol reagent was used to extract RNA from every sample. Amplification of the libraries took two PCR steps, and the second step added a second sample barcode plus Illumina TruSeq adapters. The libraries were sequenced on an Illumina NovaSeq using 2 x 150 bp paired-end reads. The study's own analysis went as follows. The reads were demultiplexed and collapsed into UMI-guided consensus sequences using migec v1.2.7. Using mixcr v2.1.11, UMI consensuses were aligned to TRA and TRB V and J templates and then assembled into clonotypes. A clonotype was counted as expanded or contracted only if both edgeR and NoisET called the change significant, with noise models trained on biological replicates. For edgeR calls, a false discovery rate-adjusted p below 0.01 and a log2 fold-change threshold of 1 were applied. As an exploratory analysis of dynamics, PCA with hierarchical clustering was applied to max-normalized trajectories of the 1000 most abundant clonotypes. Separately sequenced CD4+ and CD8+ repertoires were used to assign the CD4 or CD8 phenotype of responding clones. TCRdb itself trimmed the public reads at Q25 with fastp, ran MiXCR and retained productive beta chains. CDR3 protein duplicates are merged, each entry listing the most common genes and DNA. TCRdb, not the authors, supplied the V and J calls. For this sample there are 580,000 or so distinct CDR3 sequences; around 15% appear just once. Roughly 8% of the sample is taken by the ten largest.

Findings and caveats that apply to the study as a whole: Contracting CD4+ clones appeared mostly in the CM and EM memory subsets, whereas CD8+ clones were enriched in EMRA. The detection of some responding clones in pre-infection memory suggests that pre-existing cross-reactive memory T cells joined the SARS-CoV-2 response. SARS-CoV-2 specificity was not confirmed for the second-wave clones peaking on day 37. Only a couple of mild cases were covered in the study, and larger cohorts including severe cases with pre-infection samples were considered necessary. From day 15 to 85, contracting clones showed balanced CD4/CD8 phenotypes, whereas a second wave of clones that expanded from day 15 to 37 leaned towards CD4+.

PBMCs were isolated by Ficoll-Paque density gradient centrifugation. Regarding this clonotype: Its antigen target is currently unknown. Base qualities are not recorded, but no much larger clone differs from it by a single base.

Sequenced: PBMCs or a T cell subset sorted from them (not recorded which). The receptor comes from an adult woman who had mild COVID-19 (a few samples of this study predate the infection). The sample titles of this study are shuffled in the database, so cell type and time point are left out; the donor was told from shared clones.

CDR3 sequence: CAISNNVMGAGGNTIYF. The nucleotides read TGTGCCATCAGTAACAATGTAATGGGGGCCGGCGGAAACACCATATATTTT. The rearrangement combines TRBV10-3 with TRBJ1-3; the D gene is possibly TRBD1, with 6 bases matching. Trimming takes 5 bases from V and 4 bases from J, and the germline ends sit 21 bases apart. The CDR3 spans 17 residues, from the cysteine through the phenylalanine. The read is trimmed to its CDR3 DNA, 51 bases read in frame from base 1. CDR1 and CDR2, looked up from the germline V gene, are ENHRY and SYGVKD.